One sample yielded the 27 T cell receptor beta chains listed below, sequenced in a study of control samples from healthy donors and cancer patients. Some clones are missing from TCRdb's copy, which holds only in-frame ones; the method was immunoSEQ multiplex PCR. The sample has around 200,000 clones, 90% to 95% seen once; the top ten hold over 1.1%. Source material: blood. Receptors originate from a man aged 18-30 years in good health.

The genes are TRBV6-5 and TRBJ2-7; no firm D call. The CDR3 extends over 13 amino acids. Germline CDR1 is MNHEY and CDR2 is SVGAGI. V lost 2 bases and J 5 bases, leaving 10 bases between the germline ends. The CDR3 DNA sequence: TGTGCCAGCAGTTACAGGGCCCCTGACGAGCAGTACTTC. This codes for CASSYRAPDEQYF.

The V gene is TRBV28, the J gene TRBJ2-2; 7 positions match TRBD1. The V segment lost 4 bases and the J segment 5 bases; nucleotides outside the gene matches: 22. CDR3 length equals 20 residues. CDR1 is MDHEN, CDR2 SYDVKM, per germline. This CDR3 is CASSSSPVLGTAGWTGELFF. The CDR3 region has the DNA TGTGCCAGCAGTTCCTCTCCTGTACTAGGGACAGCCGGTTGGACCGGGGAGCTGTTTTTT.

The chain carries TRBV18 and TRBJ1-3; D is uncertain. CDR3 length: 16 amino acids. Per the germline V gene, CDR1 is KGHSH and CDR2 is LQKENI. Trimming left V 2 bases short and J 0 bases short, with 11 bases between. The CDR3 DNA reads TGTGCCAGCTCACCAGGGATCTTTTCCTCTGGAAACACCATATATTTT. Amino acid sequence: CASSPGIFSSGNTIYF.

V gene TRBV6-5 combines with J gene TRBJ2-3; 9 bases match TRBD2. CDR1 MNHEY and CDR2 SVGAGI come from the germline V gene. CDR3 length: 15 residues. J was trimmed by 1 base and V by 3 bases; bases with no gene match: 2. The CDR3: CASSYRGGGTDTQYF. The CDR3 region has the DNA TGTGCCAGCAGTTATCGCGGGGGGGGCACAGATACGCAGTATTTT.

The V call is TRBV15, the J call TRBJ1-4; D may be TRBD1 (6 bases). Germline values: CDR1 LNHNV, CDR2 YYDKDF (reference sequence). The CDR3 runs 14 residues. V gave up 4 bases and J gave up 4 bases, with 10 bases separating them. The CDR3 protein is CATSIGQLNEKLFF. In DNA form, the CDR3 reads TGTGCCACCAGCATTGGACAGCTTAATGAAAAACTGTTTTTT.

This chain connects TRBV25-1 to TRBJ2-5, with unresolved D. This CDR3 region has 13 residues. Germline-derived CDR1 and CDR2 are MGHDK and SYGVNS. V was clipped by 6 bases and J by 2 bases, with 10 bases between them. CDR3: CASRPAVQETQYF. DNA of the CDR3: TGTGCCAGCAGACCCGCCGTACAAGAGACCCAGTACTTC.

This sequence joins TRBV27 and TRBJ2-1; 12 nucleotides match TRBD1. CDR3 size: 15 residues. The V segment lost 6 bases and the J segment 4 bases; nucleotides outside the gene matches: 4. The germline CDR1 and CDR2 sequences are MNHEY and SMNVEV (reference sequence). This CDR3 is CASRPGQGAYNEQFF. For the CDR3, the DNA is TGTGCCAGCAGGCCGGGACAGGGGGCTTACAATGAGCAGTTCTTC.

This chain uses TRBV6-4 with TRBJ1-5; D gene uncertain. Germline CDR1 is MRHNA and CDR2 is SNTAGT. There are 13 residues in the CDR3. V was shortened by 4 bases and J by 5 bases, with 9 bases between the two germline ends. CDR3 loop: CASSVTADQPQHF. The CDR3, as DNA: TGTGCCAGCAGTGTAACGGCGGATCAGCCCCAGCATTTT.

The chain couples TRBV5-1 to TRBJ2-2, with 10 positions matching TRBD1. Trimming at V came to 4 bases and at J to 1 base, leaving 4 bases not matched to a gene. Germline V CDR1 and CDR2: SGHRS, YFSETQ. The CDR3 loop spans 16 amino acids. The CDR3 region is CASSPRTGGNTGELFF. CDR3 in DNA: TGCGCCAGCAGCCCGCGGACAGGGGGGAACACCGGGGAGCTGTTTTTT.

This chain joins TRBV29-1 and TRBJ1-6, with a tentative D call TRBD1 (6 bases). Trimming pared 5 bases from V and 0 bases from J, leaving 14 bases between. CDR3 length equals 16 residues. Germline loops: CDR1 SQVTM, CDR2 ANQGSEA. DNA for the CDR3: TGCAGCGTTACCCAGGGGCCCGGCTCCTATAATTCACCCCTCCACTTT. Translated: CSVTQGPGSYNSPLHF.

This clone was picked up one time. This chain connects TRBV29-1 to TRBJ2-3, with 7 nucleotides matching TRBD2. This CDR3 spans 13 amino acids. J was trimmed by 0 bases and V by 5 bases; bases with no gene match: 2. Germline CDR1 SQVTM, CDR2 ANQGSEA. DNA of the CDR3: TGCAGCGTTCCAGCGGGAAGCACAGATACGCAGTATTTT. Amino acid sequence: CSVPAGSTDTQYF.

J is TRBJ1-4 and V is TRBV11-2, with D tentatively TRBD1 (5 bases). Germline CDR1 reads SGHAT; CDR2 reads FQNNGV. V was trimmed by 5 bases and J by 8 bases, leaving 18 bases between them. This CDR3 spans 15 amino acids. This CDR3 is CASSAQGVQSEKLFF. The CDR3, as DNA: TGTGCCAGCAGCGCCCAGGGAGTACAGAGCGAAAAACTGTTTTTT. Drawing the rest from reference TRBV11-2 and TRBJ1-4, the complete variable domain is EAGVAQSPRYKIIEKRQSVAFWCNPISGHATLYWYQQILGQGPKLLIQFQNNGVVDDSQLPKDRFSAERLKGVDSTLKIQPAKLEDSAVYLCASSAQGVQSEKLFFGSGTQLSVL.

The chain combines TRBV7-2 with TRBJ2-3, with 11 bases aligning to TRBD2. The trim removed 1 base at V and 1 base at J, leaving 4 bases unmatched. The CDR3 runs to 17 residues. The germline V gene encodes CDR1 SGHTA and CDR2 FQGNSA. The CDR3 sequence: CASSLVISGGGTDTQYF. The CDR3 coding sequence is TGTGCCAGCAGCTTAGTTATTAGCGGGGGGGGCACAGATACGCAGTATTTT.

This chain links TRBV6-4 with TRBJ1-3; 10 bases are a match to TRBD1. The CDR3 totals 17 residues. The V gene end was trimmed by 0 bases and the J gene end by 4 bases; junction bases not matched to a gene: 6. Germline V gene sequence: CDR1 MRHNA, CDR2 SNTAGT. The CDR3 sequence: CASSDSTGGAKGNTIYF. In DNA form, the CDR3 reads TGTGCCAGCAGTGACTCGACAGGGGGCGCGAAAGGAAACACCATATATTTT.

This chain joins TRBV4-1 and TRBJ1-1, with a tentative D call TRBD1 (5 bases). The CDR3 has 17 residues. V shed 4 bases and J shed 5 bases, with 23 bases lying between them. Germline values: CDR1 MGHRA, CDR2 YSYEKL. The DNA of the CDR3 is TGCGCCAGCAGCCCCACCCAATCGCTCGGGGGAGTGACTGAAGCTTTCTTT. Its protein product is CASSPTQSLGGVTEAFF.

The rearrangement links TRBV2 to TRBJ2-7, with D possibly being TRBD1 (5 bases). Germline values: CDR1 SNHLY, CDR2 FYNNEI. The CDR3 sequence is 12 residues long. Trimming took off 0 bases at V and 10 bases at J, with 10 bases between the two ends. The CDR3 reads CASSEALGDQYF. DNA for the CDR3: TGTGCCAGCAGTGAAGCGTTAGGGGATCAGTACTTC.

The V gene is TRBV9, the J gene TRBJ2-7; 10 positions agree with TRBD2. CDR1 and CDR2 (germline): SGDLS, YYNGEE. With 4 bases clipped from V and 3 bases from J, the junction kept 10 bases outside the gene matches. The CDR3 spans 16 residues. DNA for the CDR3: TGTGCCAGCAGCCCTCGGGCTAGCGGGGGACTCTACGAGCAGTACTTC. Its translation: CASSPRASGGLYEQYF.

This clone came up once. This chain joins TRBV28 and TRBJ1-2, with TRBD1 matching 8 bases. V gave up 7 bases and J gave up 3 bases; unmatched junction bases: 4. This CDR3 region has 13 residues. The germline V gene encodes CDR1 MDHEN and CDR2 SYDVKM. The CDR3 DNA reads TGTGCCAGCACCACAGGGGGAGACTATGGCTACACCTTC. The encoded protein is CASTTGGDYGYTF.

This chain links TRBV18 with TRBJ1-4; no reliable D call. Trimming removed 4 bases from V and 0 bases from J, with 6 bases in between. The CDR3 sequence is 14 residues long. Germline V gene data show CDR1 as KGHSH and CDR2 as LQKENI. For the CDR3, the DNA is TGTGCCAGCTCACAAGGGTCAACTAATGAAAAACTGTTTTTT. Translation: CASSQGSTNEKLFF. Full variable domain (rest looked up from reference TRBV18 and TRBJ1-4): NAGVMQNPRHLVRRRGQEARLRCSPMKGHSHVYWYRQLPEEGLKFMVYLQKENIIDESGMPKERFSAEFPKEGPSILRIQQVVRGDSAAYFCASSQGSTNEKLFFGSGTQLSVL.

V usage is TRBV24-1 and J usage is TRBJ2-3; D possibly corresponds to TRBD1 (6 bases). V lost 4 bases to trimming and J lost 6 bases, with 16 bases between them. CDR1 and CDR2 (germline): KGHDR, SFDVKD. The CDR3 sequence is 15 residues long. CDR3 sequence (DNA): TGTGCCACCAGTGAAGCGAAGGGGCAGGGGGATACGCAGTATTTT. Translated, it gives CATSEAKGQGDTQYF.

The chain's CDR3 is CASSGQGTGNEKLFF. CDR3 nucleotides: TGTGCCAGCAGTGGTCAAGGGACAGGGAACGAAAAACTGTTTTTT. The chain couples TRBV2 to TRBJ1-4; 9 positions agree with TRBD1. V lost 4 bases and J lost 8; bases outside the gene matches: 8. CDR3 size: 15 residues. Germline lookup yields CDR1 SNHLY and CDR2 FYNNEI. The complete variable domain, with remaining parts taken from reference TRBV2 and TRBJ1-4, reads EPEVTQTPSHQVTQMGQEVILRCVPISNHLYFYWYRQILGQKVEFLVSFYNNEISEKSEIFDDQFSVERPDGSNFTLKIRSTKLEDSAMYFCASSGQGTGNEKLFFGSGTQLSVL.

The CDR3 region has the DNA TGTGCCACCAGTGACCCAGACAGGGCGGACTATGGCTACACCTTC. Protein: CATSDPDRADYGYTF. This chain connects TRBV24-1 to TRBJ1-2; 7 positions agree with TRBD1. The ends lost 4 bases at V and 3 bases at J; junction bases unmatched: 7. The germline CDR1 and CDR2 sequences are KGHDR and SFDVKD. The CDR3 is made up of 15 amino acids.

The V and J genes are TRBV5-8 and TRBJ2-4; D is uncertain. CDR3 length: 15 residues. V lost 1 base and J lost 0, with 8 bases in between. CDR1 is SGHTS and CDR2 is YDEGEE in the germline V gene. CDR3 coding DNA: TGTGCCAGCAGCTTGCTGGACCTAGCCAAAAACATTCAGTACTTC. Residues: CASSLLDLAKNIQYF. Combining the CDR3 with reference TRBV5-8 and TRBJ2-4 gives the whole variable domain EAGVTQSPTHLIKTRGQQATLRCSPISGHTSVYWYQQALGLGLQFLLWYDEGEERNRGNFPPRFSGRQFPNYSSELNVNALELEDSALYLCASSLLDLAKNIQYFGAGTRLSVL.

The chain links TRBV13 to TRBJ2-1; no clear D gene. The length of the CDR3 is 13 residues. V was cut by 1 base and J by 8 bases, with 9 bases left in between. Germline CDR1 and CDR2: PRHDT and FYEKMQ (reference sequence). DNA for the CDR3: TGTGCCAGCAGCTTAGACACCGTTGATGAGCAGTTCTTC. Encoded protein: CASSLDTVDEQFF.

The chain recombines TRBV6-5 with TRBJ1-5; D unclear. Per germline, CDR1 MNHEY and CDR2 SVGAGI. This CDR3 has 13 residues. Trimming removed 5 bases at V and 3 bases at J, with 8 bases between. CDR3 region: CASSLAFNQPQHF. For the CDR3, the DNA is TGTGCCAGCAGTCTGGCATTCAATCAGCCCCAGCATTTT.

The J gene is TRBJ1-1, the V gene TRBV5-1; D might be TRBD1 (5 bases). The V end was cut by 4 bases, the J end by 1 base, with 11 bases between. Germline CDR1 reads SGHRS; CDR2 reads YFSETQ. The CDR3 totals 14 residues. This CDR3 is CASSLSGTNTEAFF. Here the CDR3 DNA reads TGCGCCAGCAGCCTATCCGGGACGAACACTGAAGCTTTCTTT. The full variable domain, rest sourced from reference TRBV5-1 and TRBJ1-1, is KAGVTQTPRYLIKTRGQQVTLSCSPISGHRSVSWYQQTPGQGLQFLFEYFSETQRNKGNFPGRFSGRQFSNSRSEMNVSTLELGDSALYLCASSLSGTNTEAFFGQGTRLTVV.

The rearrangement uses TRBV9 and TRBJ1-2; D remains ambiguous. Looked up from germline, CDR1 is SGDLS and CDR2 is YYNGEE. This CDR3 is 13 amino acids long. The ends were cut back, 4 bases at V and 3 bases at J, with 10 bases in the middle. The CDR3 bases are TGTGCCAGCAGCTTTAGTAGACACTATGGCTACACCTTC. This gives the protein CASSFSRHYGYTF. Combining the CDR3 with reference TRBV9 and TRBJ1-2 gives the whole variable domain DSGVTQTPKHLITATGQRVTLRCSPRSGDLSVYWYQQSLDQGLQFLIQYYNGEERAKGNILERFSAQQFPDLHSELNLSSLELGDSALYFCASSFSRHYGYTFGSGTRLTVV.